The 32 T cell receptor beta chains in this list originate from one sample, sequenced in a study of Ad26.COV2.S vaccination and SARS-CoV-2 variants. The repertoire was sequenced with immunoSEQ multiplex PCR; TCRdb's copy has only in-frame clones and lacks some. The data show about 140,000 clones, 70% to 90% seen once. The sequencing used peripheral blood, collected after recovery from COVID-19. These receptors originate from a human donor who had recovered from COVID-19.

This clone was detected only once. The chain uses TRBV19 and TRBJ2-2; 7 bases line up with TRBD2. CDR1 is LNHDA, CDR2 SQIVND, per germline (reference sequence). Trimming cost V 3 bases and J 5 bases; bases outside gene matches: 6. The CDR3 has 15 amino acids. In DNA form, the CDR3 reads TGTGCCAGTAGTATTTCCCAGGGAGGGACCGGGGAGCTGTTTTTT. It codes for CASSISQGGTGELFF.

This clone was detected only a few times. This rearrangement joins TRBV30 to TRBJ2-3; TRBD1 agrees at 7 bases. Unmatched junction bases numbered 7, after V lost 4 bases and J lost 0 bases. Per germline, CDR1 GTSNPN and CDR2 SVGIG (reference sequence). The CDR3 contains 15 residues. CDR3 coding DNA: TGTGCCTGGACCTTGACAGGGTTAAGCACAGATACGCAGTATTTT. Protein sequence: CAWTLTGLSTDTQYF.

V is TRBV7-9 and J is TRBJ1-5; D is unclear. This CDR3 contains 12 residues. The V and J ends lost 2 bases and 4 bases respectively, with 3 bases between them. Germline V gene lookup returns CDR1 SEHNR and CDR2 FQNEAQ (reference sequence). The DNA of the CDR3 is TGTGCCAGCAGCTTACCGAATCAGCCCCAGCATTTT. Protein: CASSLPNQPQHF.

The V and J genes are TRBV4-3 and TRBJ2-7; the D gene is possibly TRBD2 (5 bases). V was cut by 4 bases and J by 5 bases, with 21 bases left in between. There are 16 residues in the CDR3. CDR1 is LGHNA and CDR2 is YSLEER in the germline V gene. The CDR3 is CASSPTANTRYHEQYF. The CDR3 DNA is TGCGCCAGCAGCCCTACCGCCAACACTAGGTATCACGAGCAGTACTTC.

This clone was observed a single time. The rearrangement joins TRBV11-2 to TRBJ1-1, with TRBD1 matching over 8 bases. After removal of 5 bases from V and 0 bases from J, the junction contained 14 bases not matched to a gene. Looked up from germline, CDR1 is SGHAT and CDR2 is FQNNGV. The CDR3 has 18 residues. In nucleotides, the CDR3 is TGTGCCAGCAGCCCGACTCCCGGACAGGGCCACATGAACACTGAAGCTTTCTTT. Translation: CASSPTPGQGHMNTEAFF.

The chain uses TRBV6-2 or TRBV6-3 and TRBJ2-6; D is undetermined. The CDR3 totals 13 residues. Germline V gene lookup returns CDR1 MNHEY and CDR2 SVGEGT. Trimming stripped 5 bases from V and 1 base from J, with 3 bases between. Here the CDR3 reads CASSNSGANVLTF. In DNA form, the CDR3 reads TGTGCCAGCAGTAATTCTGGGGCCAACGTCCTGACTTTC.

The chain has TRBV30 and TRBJ1-5, with D possibly matching TRBD1 (5 bases). The CDR3 consists of 13 residues. V lost 7 bases and J 0 bases, leaving 10 bases between the germline ends. Germline loops: CDR1 GTSNPN, CDR2 SVGIG (reference sequence). DNA for the CDR3: TGTGCCTCTCAGACAGCTAGCAATCAGCCCCAGCATTTT. Translation gives CASQTASNQPQHF.

The chain links TRBV5-3 to TRBJ2-3, with 9 bases identical to TRBD2. TRBV5-3 is marked as an open reading frame, function uncertain. With V trimmed by 4 bases and J by 1 base, 1 base remained unmatched. The CDR3 sequence is 14 residues long. The CDR3 spells CARSRLAGTDTQYF. The CDR3 nucleotides read TGTGCCAGAAGCCGACTAGCGGGCACAGATACGCAGTATTTT.

This clone appeared a few times. The chain recombines TRBV5-4 with TRBJ2-3; perhaps TRBD1 as D (6 bases). The length of the CDR3 is 14 residues. Looked up from germline, CDR1 is SGHNT and CDR2 is YYREEE (reference sequence). Trimming cost V 1 base and J 5 bases, with 11 bases left between them. The CDR3 protein is CASSLTGRKDTQYF. Written as DNA, the CDR3 is TGTGCCAGCAGCTTGACAGGGCGTAAAGATACGCAGTATTTT.

The V call is TRBV25-1, the J call TRBJ2-1, with no clear D. Trimming pared 3 bases from V and 6 bases from J, leaving 24 bases between. The CDR3 runs to 18 residues. CDR1 and CDR2 (germline): MGHDK, SYGVNS. CDR3 residues: CASSDSGPRTGVSNEQFF. CDR3 nucleotide sequence: TGTGCCAGCAGTGACTCGGGCCCCCGGACCGGCGTGTCCAATGAGCAGTTCTTC.

The rearrangement links TRBV7-6 to TRBJ2-5, with unresolved D. Germline V CDR1 and CDR2: SGHVS, FNYEAQ. This CDR3 has 13 residues. V was trimmed by 5 bases and J by 4 bases, leaving 11 bases between them. The DNA for the CDR3 is TGTGCCAGCAGCACCAGAGTGAGAGAGACCCAGTACTTC. It yields the protein CASSTRVRETQYF. The whole variable domain, remainder taken from reference TRBV7-6 and TRBJ2-5, is GAGVSQSPRYKVTKRGQDVALRCDPISGHVSLYWYRQALGQGPEFLTYFNYEAQQDKSGLPNDRFSAERPEGSISTLTIQRTEQRDSAMYRCASSTRVRETQYFGPGTRLLVL.

This clone has only a few counts. The CDR3 reads CASMKRTGNNQPQHF. CDR3 in DNA: TGTGCCAGCATGAAACGGACAGGCAACAATCAGCCCCAGCATTTT. J is TRBJ1-5 and V is TRBV6-5, with 7 bases identical to TRBD1. The CDR3 has 15 residues. Germline V lookup: CDR1 MNHEY, CDR2 SVGAGI. V was clipped by 7 bases and J by 3 bases; unmatched bases: 9.

The chain carries TRBV2 and TRBJ2-2; D gene ambiguous. V lost 6 bases, J lost 1 base, and 12 bases lay in between. Germline CDR1 and CDR2: SNHLY and FYNNEI. The CDR3 is 15 residues long. The chain's CDR3 is CASRPLGWNTGELFF. The CDR3 DNA is TGTGCCAGCAGGCCGCTAGGTTGGAACACCGGGGAGCTGTTTTTT. Based on the CDR3 plus reference TRBV2 and TRBJ2-2, the full variable domain is EPEVTQTPSHQVTQMGQEVILRCVPISNHLYFYWYRQILGQKVEFLVSFYNNEISEKSEIFDDQFSVERPDGSNFTLKIRSTKLEDSAMYFCASRPLGWNTGELFFGEGSRLTVL.

The chain couples TRBV9 to TRBJ2-5, with D unresolved. Trimming cost V 0 bases and J 1 base, with 13 bases left between them. The germline CDR1 and CDR2 sequences are SGDLS and YYNGEE. The CDR3 contains 16 residues. The CDR3, as DNA: TGTGCCAGCAGCGTAGGCCCCCGGGCAGGCCAAGAGACCCAGTACTTC. This gives the protein CASSVGPRAGQETQYF.

This chain joins TRBV6-6 and TRBJ2-2; D not resolved. Germline V gives CDR1 MNHNY, CDR2 SVGAGI (reference sequence). The germline V and J ends were trimmed by 8 bases and 6 bases, with 13 bases remaining between them. This CDR3 has 13 amino acids. CDR3 nucleotides: TGTGCCAGCTCCCCCGGCCGGGCCGGGGAGCTGTTTTTT. This encodes CASSPGRAGELFF.

This chain uses TRBV30 with TRBJ1-1, with D unclear. The CDR3 sequence is 12 residues long. Trimming took off 1 base at V and 1 base at J, with 4 bases between the two ends. Germline V gene sequence: CDR1 GTSNPN, CDR2 SVGIG (reference sequence). The CDR3 coding sequence is TGTGCCTGGAGTGCCGGGAACACTGAAGCTTTCTTT. It specifies CAWSAGNTEAFF.

This chain joins TRBV6-2 or TRBV6-3 and TRBJ1-2; TRBD1 agrees at 8 bases. This CDR3 region has 15 residues. The V gene end was trimmed by 4 bases and the J gene end by 2 bases; junction bases not matched to a gene: 6. Germline assignment: CDR1 MNHEY and CDR2 SVGEGT. The CDR3 protein is CASSSDRVLNYGYTF. For the CDR3, the DNA is TGTGCCAGCAGTTCGGACAGGGTACTCAACTATGGCTACACCTTC.

The chain carries TRBV7-6 and TRBJ1-4, with D unclear. V was cut by 2 bases and J by 0 bases, with 13 bases left in between. CDR1 SGHVS and CDR2 FNYEAQ come from the germline V gene. This CDR3 spans 17 amino acids. CDR3 DNA sequence: TGTGCCAGCAGCTTAACCCCCACCGAGGCAACTAATGAAAAACTGTTTTTT. Residues: CASSLTPTEATNEKLFF.

The rearrangement links TRBV6-5 to TRBJ2-7, with D possibly called TRBD1 or TRBD2 (5 bases each). This CDR3 contains 14 residues. Between the trimmed V and J ends, which lost 5 bases and 0 bases, there was a span of 11 bases. Germline CDR1 MNHEY, CDR2 SVGAGI. CDR3 sequence: CASSRDRISYEQYF. The CDR3 bases are TGTGCCAGCAGTCGGGACCGAATCTCCTACGAGCAGTACTTC.

The rearrangement joins TRBV6-5 to TRBJ1-2; D uncertain. The CDR3 contains 15 residues. Trimming stripped 6 bases from V and 0 bases from J, with 14 bases between. CDR1 is MNHEY and CDR2 is SVGAGI in the germline V gene. The chain's CDR3 is CASSLEGATNYGYTF. The DNA of the CDR3 is TGTGCCAGCAGCCTGGAGGGTGCCACTAACTATGGCTACACCTTC.

This clone has a handful of counts. The chain links TRBV5-1 to TRBJ1-1; D is undetermined. Germline V gives CDR1 SGHRS, CDR2 YFSETQ. This CDR3 is 15 amino acids long. V lost 4 bases to trimming and J lost 2 bases, with 15 bases between them. CDR3 sequence: CASSVTSGGNTEAFF. CDR3 nucleotides: TGCGCCAGCAGCGTTACTTCAGGAGGAAACACTGAAGCTTTCTTT.

This sequence joins TRBV10-3 and TRBJ2-1, with no clear D. The CDR3 covers 15 residues. Germline CDR1 reads ENHRY; CDR2 reads SYGVKD. V was cut by 0 bases and J by 5 bases, with 11 bases left in between. The CDR3 nucleotides read TGTGCCATCAGTGAGTCGGGCGCAGGCGACAATGAGCAGTTCTTC. This encodes CAISESGAGDNEQFF.

The rearrangement joins TRBV30 to TRBJ2-3, with TRBD2 identical over 8 bases. The germline V gene encodes CDR1 GTSNPN and CDR2 SVGIG (reference sequence). There are 14 residues in the CDR3. The V segment lost 4 bases and the J segment 0 bases; nucleotides outside the gene matches: 3. The DNA for the CDR3 is TGTGCCTGGACGGGGGGGGCTAGCACAGATACGCAGTATTTT. The encoded protein is CAWTGGASTDTQYF. Drawing the rest from reference TRBV30 and TRBJ2-3, the complete variable domain is SQTIHQWPATLVQPVGSPLSLECTVEGTSNPNLYWYRQAAGRGLQLLFYSVGIGQISSEVPQNLSASRPQDRQFILSSKKLLLSDSGFYLCAWTGGASTDTQYFGPGTRLTVL.

This clone appeared once. The rearrangement uses TRBV14 and TRBJ2-1; D is ambiguous. The V gene lost 4 bases and the J gene lost 12 bases, with 10 bases spanning the gap. CDR3 size: 11 residues. Germline CDR1 SGHDN, CDR2 FVKESK. The CDR3 DNA sequence: TGTGCCAGCAGCCCAGGTCCAAGGCAGTTCTTC. This gives the protein CASSPGPRQFF.

The J gene is TRBJ2-1, the V gene TRBV27, with TRBD2 matching 13 bases. The CDR3 has 17 amino acids. Germline loops: CDR1 MNHEY, CDR2 SMNVEV (reference sequence). Germline trimming cut 4 bases from V and 4 bases from J; bases unmatched to any gene: 7. CDR3: CASSWTSGGQPYNEQFF. The DNA for the CDR3 is TGTGCCAGCAGTTGGACTAGCGGGGGCCAACCATACAATGAGCAGTTCTTC.

The CDR3 sequence: CATSLTGPRDTQYF. The CDR3, as DNA: TGTGCCACCAGCCTAACAGGGCCACGGGATACGCAGTATTTT. The chain employs TRBV15 and TRBJ2-3; tentative D call: TRBD1 (6 bases). The CDR3 totals 14 residues. From germline, CDR1 is LNHNV and CDR2 YYDKDF (reference sequence). V lost 5 bases to trimming and J lost 6 bases, with 15 bases between them.

V gene TRBV6-6 combines with J gene TRBJ2-6, with a possible D match to TRBD2 (5 bases). The germline V and J ends were trimmed by 6 bases and 4 bases, with 10 bases remaining between them. The CDR3 has 14 amino acids. Germline V gene data show CDR1 as MNHNY and CDR2 as SVGAGI (reference sequence). CDR3 sequence: CASSSGGGANVLTF. The CDR3 DNA follows: TGTGCCAGCAGCTCCGGCGGGGGGGCCAACGTCCTGACTTTC.

This chain joins TRBV11-2 and TRBJ2-1; D is unresolved. The CDR3 extends over 14 amino acids. Between the trimmed V and J ends, which lost 2 bases and 6 bases, there was a span of 11 bases. Germline V lookup: CDR1 SGHAT, CDR2 FQNNGV. CDR3 residues: CASSLFKTPNEQFF. CDR3 sequence (DNA): TGTGCCAGCAGCTTATTTAAAACACCCAATGAGCAGTTCTTC.

The chain uses TRBV20-1 and TRBJ2-7, with D unresolved. The CDR3 is made up of 15 amino acids. The germline CDR1 and CDR2 sequences are DFQATT and SNEGSKA (reference sequence). The V end lost 3 bases, the J end lost 5 bases, and 20 bases lay between the germline ends. CDR3 sequence (DNA): TGCAGTGCTAGTCGAATAAGCCTACCTCTAGACGAGCAGTACTTC. Protein: CSASRISLPLDEQYF.

V and J are TRBV10-3 and TRBJ2-1; D gene unclear. Germline values: CDR1 ENHRY, CDR2 SYGVKD. The CDR3 consists of 16 residues. V was trimmed by 6 bases and J by 0 bases, leaving 15 bases between them. CDR3: CAIRRSELSSYNEQFF. The CDR3 nucleotides read TGTGCCATCAGGCGCTCGGAGTTAAGCTCCTACAATGAGCAGTTCTTC.

The sample holds a few counts of this clone. The chain employs TRBV5-4 and TRBJ2-2; D is perhaps TRBD1 (6 bases). V shed 3 bases and J shed 3 bases, with 18 bases lying between them. The CDR3 consists of 17 residues. Looked up from germline, CDR1 is SGHNT and CDR2 is YYREEE (reference sequence). The CDR3 bases are TGTGCCAGCAGCTACCCCAACAGGGTGGGGGACACCGGGGAGCTGTTTTTT. As protein: CASSYPNRVGDTGELFF.

This rearrangement joins TRBV19 to TRBJ1-1, with D perhaps TRBD1 (5 bases). This CDR3 is built from 15 residues. V dropped 0 bases and J dropped 4 bases, with 12 bases sitting between them. Germline CDR1 is LNHDA and CDR2 is SQIVND (reference sequence). The CDR3 DNA sequence: TGTGCCAGTAGTATAGAAGGCAGGGCAACCACTGAAGCTTTCTTT. It yields the protein CASSIEGRATTEAFF.